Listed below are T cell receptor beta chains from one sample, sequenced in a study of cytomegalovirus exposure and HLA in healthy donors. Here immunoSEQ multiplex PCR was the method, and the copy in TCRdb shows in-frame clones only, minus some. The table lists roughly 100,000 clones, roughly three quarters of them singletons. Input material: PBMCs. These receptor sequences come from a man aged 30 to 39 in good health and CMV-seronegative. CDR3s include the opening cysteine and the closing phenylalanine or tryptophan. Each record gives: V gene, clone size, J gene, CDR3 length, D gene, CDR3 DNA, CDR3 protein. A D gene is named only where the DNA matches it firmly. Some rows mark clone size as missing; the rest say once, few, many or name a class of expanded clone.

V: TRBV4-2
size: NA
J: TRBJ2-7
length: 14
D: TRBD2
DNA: TGTGCCAGCAGCCAAGGGCGGGGGAACTACGAGCAGTACTTC
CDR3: CASSQGRGNYEQYF

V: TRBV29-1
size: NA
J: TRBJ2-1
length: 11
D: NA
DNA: TGCAGCGTTCTCAGTGACAATGAGCAGTTCTTC
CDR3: CSVLSDNEQFF

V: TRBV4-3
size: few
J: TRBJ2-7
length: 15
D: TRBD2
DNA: TGCGCCAGCAGCCAAGGAGATAGCGGGATCTACGAGCAGTACTTC
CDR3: CASSQGDSGIYEQYF

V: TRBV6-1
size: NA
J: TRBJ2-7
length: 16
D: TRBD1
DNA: TGTGCCAGCAGTGAAGTTGGGGGACAGGGTGGCTACGAGCAGTACTTC
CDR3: CASSEVGGQGGYEQYF

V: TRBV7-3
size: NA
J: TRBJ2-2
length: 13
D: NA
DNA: TGTGCCAGCAGCATTACAGGGACCGGGGAGCTGTTTTTT
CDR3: CASSITGTGELFF

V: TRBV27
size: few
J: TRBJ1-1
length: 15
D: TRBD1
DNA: TGTGCCAGCAGTGAAACGACAGGGGTACCCACTGAAGCTTTCTTT
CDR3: CASSETTGVPTEAFF

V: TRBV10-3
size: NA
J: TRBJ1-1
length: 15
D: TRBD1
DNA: TGTGCCATCACAGCCGGGACAGGGGGTAAGACTGAAGCTTTCTTT
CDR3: CAITAGTGGKTEAFF

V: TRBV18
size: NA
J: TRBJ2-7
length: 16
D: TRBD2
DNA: TGTGCCAGCTCACCATGGGAACGGGAGGGCGTCTACGAGCAGTACTTC
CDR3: CASSPWEREGVYEQYF

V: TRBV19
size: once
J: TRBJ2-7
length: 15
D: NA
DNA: TGTGCCAGTAGCCCCCAGTGGGGCTTCTCCTACGAGCAGTACTTC
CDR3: CASSPQWGFSYEQYF

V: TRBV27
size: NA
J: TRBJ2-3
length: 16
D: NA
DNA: TGTGCCAGCAGTTTATTTCGGCAGGCCAGCACAGATACGCAGTATTTT
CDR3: CASSLFRQASTDTQYF

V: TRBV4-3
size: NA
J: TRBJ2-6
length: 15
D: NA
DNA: TGCGCCAGCAGCCAAGGACAGGCTGGGGCCAACGGCCTGACTTTC
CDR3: CASSQGQAGANGLTF

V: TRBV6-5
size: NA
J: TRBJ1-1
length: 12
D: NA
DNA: TGTGCCACCTCCCTCCTGAAACAGAGAGCTTTCTTT
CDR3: CATSLLKQRAFF

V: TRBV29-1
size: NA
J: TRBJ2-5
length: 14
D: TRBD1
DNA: TGCAGCGTTGAGGCGACAGGGCGCCAAGAGACCCAGTACTTC
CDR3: CSVEATGRQETQYF

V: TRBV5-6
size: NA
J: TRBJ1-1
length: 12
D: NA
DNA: TGTGCCAGCAGCTTGCGAGGGACTGAAGCTTTCTTT
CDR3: CASSLRGTEAFF

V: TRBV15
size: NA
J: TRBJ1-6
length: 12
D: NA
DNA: TGTGCCACCAGCAGGCCGGGGGGGTCCCTCCACTTT
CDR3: CATSRPGGSLHF

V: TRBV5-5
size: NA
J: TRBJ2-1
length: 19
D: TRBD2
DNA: TGTGCCAGCACCGACTCGGGACTAGCGGGAGGCTACTCCTACAATGAGCAGTTCTTC
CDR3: CASTDSGLAGGYSYNEQFF

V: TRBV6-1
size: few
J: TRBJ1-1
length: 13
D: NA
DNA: TGTGCCAGCAGTGAAGGAAGCCACACTGAAGCTTTCTTT
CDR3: CASSEGSHTEAFF

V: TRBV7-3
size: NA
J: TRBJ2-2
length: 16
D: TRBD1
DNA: TGTGCCAGCAGCTTAACGGGGGACAGCTACACCCGGGAGCTGTTTTTT
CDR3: CASSLTGDSYTRELFF

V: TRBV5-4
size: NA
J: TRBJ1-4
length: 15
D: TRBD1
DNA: TGTGCCAGCAGCTTGGCAGGACAGGGTGGAGAAAAACTGTTTTTT
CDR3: CASSLAGQGGEKLFF

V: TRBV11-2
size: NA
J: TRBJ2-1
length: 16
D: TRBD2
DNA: TGTGCCAGCAGCTTAGGTGGACTAGCGGGTTACAATGAGCAGTTCTTC
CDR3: CASSLGGLAGYNEQFF

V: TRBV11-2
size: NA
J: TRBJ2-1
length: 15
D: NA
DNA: TGTGCCAGCAGCTCGATCACAGGGTCCTACAATGAGCAGTTCTTC
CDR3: CASSSITGSYNEQFF

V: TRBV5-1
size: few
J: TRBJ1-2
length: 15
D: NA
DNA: TGCGCCAGCAGCCCTTACCCGACAGGCGGGTATGGCTACACCTTC
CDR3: CASSPYPTGGYGYTF

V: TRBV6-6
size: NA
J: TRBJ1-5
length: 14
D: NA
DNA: TGTGCCAGCAGTTATTCAGGGAACAATCAGCCCCAGCATTTT
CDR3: CASSYSGNNQPQHF